These T cell receptor beta chains were read from a single sample in a study of T-cell reconstitution after alpha-beta-depleted transplantation in children. TCRdb passed the PCR reads through MiXCR, listing each CDR3 protein once. The sample consists of about 690,000 distinct CDR3 sequences, about 15% of them appearing once. This specimen consisted of PBMCs from the stem cell graft donor, obtained from the stem cell graft. These TCRs come from a human donor who donated a stem cell graft to a child with acute myeloid leukemia. CDR3s include the opening cysteine and the closing phenylalanine or tryptophan. The D gene is left open where the match is weak. Clone size is not always given. Where it is, it says once, few, many or a class for expanded clones.

J: TRBJ2-7; V: TRBV29-1; D: NA; size: many; DNA: TGCAGCGTTGCGGCAGGGGACTACGAGCAGTACTTC; CDR3: CSVAAGDYEQYF
J: TRBJ1-2; V: TRBV6-5; D: TRBD1; size: many; DNA: TGTGCCAGCAGTTACTCACAGGGGAGCTATGGCTACACCTTC; CDR3: CASSYSQGSYGYTF
J: TRBJ1-2; V: TRBV20-1; D: NA; size: many; DNA: TGCAGTGCCCCAATCGGGACCGACTATGGCTACACCTTC; CDR3: CSAPIGTDYGYTF
J: TRBJ1-4; V: TRBV20-1; D: NA; size: NA; DNA: TGCAGTGCTAGGGGGCGAGGGGGTGAAAAACTGTTTTTT; CDR3: CSARGRGGEKLFF
J: TRBJ2-5; V: TRBV7-7; D: NA; size: NA; DNA: TGTGCCAGCAGCTTACAGGGAAGGGACGAGGAGACCCAGTACTTC; CDR3: CASSLQGRDEETQYF
J: TRBJ2-1; V: TRBV20-1; D: NA; size: many; DNA: TGCAGTGCTAGGGGAGTGGGGTCTGGTTTCAATGAGCAGTTCTTC; CDR3: CSARGVGSGFNEQFF
J: TRBJ2-2; V: TRBV12-3/TRBV12-4; D: NA; size: many; DNA: TGTGCCAGCAGTTTCGAGGCCCTCCTTGGGTTGTTTTTT; CDR3: CASSFEALLGLFF
J: TRBJ2-5; V: TRBV20-1; D: TRBD1; size: many; DNA: TGCAGTGCTGGTCGAACAGGGGTGGAGACCCAGTACTTC; CDR3: CSAGRTGVETQYF
J: TRBJ1-1; V: TRBV12-3/TRBV12-4; D: NA; size: many; DNA: TGTGCCAGCAGTGCGCTGAACACTGAAGCTTTCTTT; CDR3: CASSALNTEAFF
J: TRBJ2-1; V: TRBV5-1; D: TRBD2; size: many; DNA: TGCGCCAGCAGCCAGACTAGCGGGGGGCCGCTTTACAATGAGCAGTTCTTC; CDR3: CASSQTSGGPLYNEQFF
J: TRBJ2-1; V: TRBV20-1; D: NA; size: NA; DNA: TGCAGTGCTAGAGACTCCCAGGGGGGATCCTACAATGAGCAGTTCTTC; CDR3: CSARDSQGGSYNEQFF
J: TRBJ1-3; V: TRBV5-6; D: NA; size: few; DNA: TGTGCCAGCAGCTTGGGGCCGCCCTCTGGAAACACCATATATTTT; CDR3: CASSLGPPSGNTIYF
J: TRBJ1-4; V: TRBV20-1; D: NA; size: many; DNA: TGCAGTGCTAGATCGGAGGCAGCTTATAATGAAAAACTGTTTTTT; CDR3: CSARSEAAYNEKLFF
J: TRBJ1-6; V: TRBV18; D: NA; size: NA; DNA: TGTGCCAGCTCACCGGACACAGGCGCCAATGATCCCCTCCACTTT; CDR3: CASSPDTGANDPLHF
J: TRBJ1-1; V: TRBV15; D: NA; size: NA; DNA: TGTGCCACTCGACACCTTTCCTTAACTGAAGCTTTCTTT; CDR3: CATRHLSLTEAFF
J: TRBJ2-3; V: TRBV6-2/TRBV6-3; D: NA; size: NA; DNA: TGTGCCAGCAGTTACTCTACCCGGAAGGGGGGGAAAGATACGCAGTATTTT; CDR3: CASSYSTRKGGKDTQYF
J: TRBJ1-5; V: TRBV28; D: NA; size: few; DNA: TGTGCCGCCTTTAATAGCAATCAGCCCCAGCATTTT; CDR3: CAAFNSNQPQHF
J: TRBJ2-2; V: TRBV5-1; D: NA; size: few; DNA: TGCGCCAGCACCCAGACCGGGGAGCTGTTTTTT; CDR3: CASTQTGELFF
J: TRBJ1-1; V: TRBV20-1; D: NA; size: few; DNA: TGCAGTGCTAGCTCGACGGGACAACTAAACACTGAAGCTTTCTTT; CDR3: CSASSTGQLNTEAFF
J: TRBJ1-4; V: TRBV5-1; D: NA; size: many; DNA: TGCGCCAGCAGCTTGGTAACGGCAACTAATGAAAAACTGTTTTTT; CDR3: CASSLVTATNEKLFF
J: TRBJ2-1; V: TRBV5-4; D: NA; size: NA; DNA: TGTGCCAGCAGCTTGGTGGGGTTTTCCTACAATGAGCAGTTCTTC; CDR3: CASSLVGFSYNEQFF
J: TRBJ2-1; V: TRBV24-1; D: NA; size: NA; DNA: TGTGCCACCAGTGATACGGGAGTCGCCCATGAGCAGTTCTTC; CDR3: CATSDTGVAHEQFF
J: TRBJ1-6; V: TRBV6-1; D: NA; size: NA; DNA: TGTGCCAGCGCGGGGAGAAGCTCCTATAATTCACCCCTCCACTTT; CDR3: CASAGRSSYNSPLHF
J: TRBJ2-2; V: TRBV7-9; D: NA; size: NA; DNA: TGTGCCAGCACCTTGGGGATCACCGGGGAGCTGTTTTTT; CDR3: CASTLGITGELFF
J: TRBJ1-4; V: TRBV29-1; D: TRBD1; size: many; DNA: TGCAGCGTTGGGCAGGGGGCTGGAGAAAAACTGTTTTTT; CDR3: CSVGQGAGEKLFF
J: TRBJ1-2; V: TRBV7-9; D: TRBD1; size: NA; DNA: TGTGCCAGCAGCGCCGGGACAGGGCGTTTTGGCTACACCTTC; CDR3: CASSAGTGRFGYTF
J: TRBJ2-1; V: TRBV13; D: NA; size: many; DNA: TGTGCCAGCAGCCGCCCTTGGGAAAATGAGCAGTTCTTC; CDR3: CASSRPWENEQFF
J: TRBJ2-2; V: TRBV7-2; D: NA; size: NA; DNA: TGTGCCAGCAGCTTCGCCAGCTCAAGTTTACCCGGGGAGCTGTTTTTT; CDR3: CASSFASSSLPGELFF
J: TRBJ1-4; V: TRBV29-1; D: NA; size: many; DNA: TGCAGCGTTGCAGGGCTTAATGAAAAACTGTTTTTT; CDR3: CSVAGLNEKLFF
J: TRBJ2-3; V: TRBV20-1; D: NA; size: many; DNA: TGCAGTGCTAAGAGCGGACACACAGATACGCAGTATTTT; CDR3: CSAKSGHTDTQYF
J: TRBJ1-1; V: TRBV25-1; D: NA; size: few; DNA: TGTGCCAGCAGTGGACTAGGGGAAGCTTTCTTT; CDR3: CASSGLGEAFF
J: TRBJ2-3; V: TRBV29-1; D: TRBD1; size: few; DNA: TGCAGCGTTCTGACAGGGGGCACAGATACGCAGTATTTT; CDR3: CSVLTGGTDTQYF
J: TRBJ2-5; V: TRBV7-9; D: NA; size: NA; DNA: TGTGCCAGCAGCCCTGCCCTTGCACAGGGAAAGACCCAGTACTTC; CDR3: CASSPALAQGKTQYF
J: TRBJ2-3; V: TRBV20-1; D: NA; size: many; DNA: TGCAGTGCTGGTTTGGGGTGGATGGGTTTGGATACGCAGTATTTT; CDR3: CSAGLGWMGLDTQYF
J: TRBJ1-1; V: TRBV28; D: NA; size: few; DNA: TGTGCCAGCAGTTTTCTCAATTGGACAGACACTGAAGCTTTCTTT; CDR3: CASSFLNWTDTEAFF
J: TRBJ2-3; V: TRBV7-2; D: NA; size: NA; DNA: TGTGCCAGCAGTGAGGGGACTTCCGGCACAGATACGCAGTATTTT; CDR3: CASSEGTSGTDTQYF
J: TRBJ2-1; V: TRBV12-3/TRBV12-4; D: TRBD2; size: few; DNA: TGTGCCAGCAGTTTGGGCGGGACTAGCGGGGGGATTTACAATGAGCAGTTCTTC; CDR3: CASSLGGTSGGIYNEQFF
J: TRBJ2-1; V: TRBV12-3/TRBV12-4; D: TRBD1; size: many; DNA: TGTGCCAGCACCTTGCGCCGGGACAGGGAGCAGTTCTTC; CDR3: CASTLRRDREQFF
J: TRBJ1-1; V: TRBV6-2/TRBV6-3; D: NA; size: NA; DNA: TGTGCCAGCAGTTGGTCGGTGGCAGGTGAAGCTTTCTTT; CDR3: CASSWSVAGEAFF
J: TRBJ2-5; V: TRBV20-1; D: TRBD1; size: many; DNA: TGCAGTGCTAGAACAGGGGTAGAGACCCAGTACTTC; CDR3: CSARTGVETQYF
J: TRBJ2-2; V: TRBV24-1; D: NA; size: few; DNA: TGTGCCACCGCGGAGGGACCAAGGAACACCGGGGAGCTGTTTTTT; CDR3: CATAEGPRNTGELFF